This is a list of T cell receptor beta chains from one sample in a study of T cells in Graves' hyperthyroidism and ophthalmopathy. In TCRdb, the multiplex PCR reads were re-called with MiXCR into one record per CDR3 protein. The profile shows fewer than 500,000 distinct CDR3 sequences, roughly 15% of them singletons. Sequencing was carried out using blood. Every receptor here comes from a man between 18 and 29 years old with Graves' ophthalmopathy. Each CDR3 is given with its conserved first and last residue. D genes are given only for firm matches. Rows may omit the clone size; those that give it use once, few, many or a size class.

D: TRBD2; size: NA; J: TRBJ2-7; V: TRBV6-1; DNA: TGTGCCAGCAGTACTCCAGAGGGGACTACGCAGTACTTC; CDR3: CASSTPEGTTQYF
D: NA; size: NA; J: TRBJ2-7; V: TRBV11-2; DNA: TGTGCCAGCACCGGGCCTCCCAGCTACGAGCAGTACTTC; CDR3: CASTGPPSYEQYF
D: TRBD2; size: NA; J: TRBJ2-1; V: TRBV29-1; DNA: TGCAGCGTCGCCGGGACTAGCAATGAGCAGTTCTTC; CDR3: CSVAGTSNEQFF
D: NA; size: many; J: TRBJ1-1; V: TRBV7-8; DNA: TGTGCCAGCAGCCAAGACAGGCCCATGAACACTGAAGCTTTCTTT; CDR3: CASSQDRPMNTEAFF
D: NA; size: many; J: TRBJ1-5; V: TRBV6-1; DNA: TGTGCCAGCAGATACTGGGGGGAAAGCAATCAGCCCCAGCATTTT; CDR3: CASRYWGESNQPQHF
D: TRBD1; size: many; J: TRBJ2-7; V: TRBV10-1; DNA: TGCGCCAGCAGCCCCACCACCGACAGGGGCCACGAGCAGTACTTC; CDR3: CASSPTTDRGHEQYF
D: TRBD2; size: few; J: TRBJ2-1; V: TRBV7-9; DNA: TGTGCCAGCGGGTGGTCGGGAGGCAATGAGCAGTTCTTC; CDR3: CASGWSGGNEQFF
D: NA; size: many; J: TRBJ2-3; V: TRBV3-1; DNA: TGTGCCAGCAGCCAGGCGGGGACAGATACGCAGTATTTT; CDR3: CASSQAGTDTQYF
D: TRBD2; size: many; J: TRBJ2-7; V: TRBV10-3; DNA: TGTGCCATCAGTCAGCAACTAGCGGGAGGGGACGAGCAGTACTTC; CDR3: CAISQQLAGGDEQYF
D: TRBD2; size: many; J: TRBJ2-5; V: TRBV5-1; DNA: TGCGCCAGCAGATACTCCGGGACTACAGGGACCCAGTACTTC; CDR3: CASRYSGTTGTQYF
D: TRBD2; size: many; J: TRBJ2-1; V: TRBV20-1; DNA: TGCAGTGCTAGGAAGGGGGGACTAGCGATTGGGGAGCAGTTCTTC; CDR3: CSARKGGLAIGEQFF
D: NA; size: NA; J: TRBJ1-3; V: TRBV5-1; DNA: TGCGCCAGCAGCTTGGGGGGCCGTTACTCTGGAAACACCATATATTTT; CDR3: CASSLGGRYSGNTIYF
D: NA; size: few; J: TRBJ1-2; V: TRBV6-5; DNA: TGTGCCAGCAGTTACCAACAACCGGGACGCGGCTATGGCTACACCTTC; CDR3: CASSYQQPGRGYGYTF
D: NA; size: many; J: TRBJ1-5; V: TRBV6-1; DNA: TGTGCCAGCAGTGAATTCAGTAGCAATCAGCCCCAGCATTTT; CDR3: CASSEFSSNQPQHF
D: NA; size: many; J: TRBJ1-6; V: TRBV15; DNA: TGTGCCACCAGCAGAGATCAGGCAGGGGTCCGATCACCCCTCCACTTT; CDR3: CATSRDQAGVRSPLHF
D: TRBD2; size: NA; J: TRBJ2-7; V: TRBV20-1; DNA: TGCAGTGCCCCGACTAGCGGAACACCCTACGAGCAGTACTTC; CDR3: CSAPTSGTPYEQYF
D: NA; size: many; J: TRBJ2-7; V: TRBV7-9; DNA: TGTGCCAGCAGCTTAGCTTTTAGCGGCTCCTACGAGCAGTACTTC; CDR3: CASSLAFSGSYEQYF
D: NA; size: many; J: TRBJ2-5; V: TRBV30; DNA: TGTGCCTGGAGTGTGGCCCCGTGGGAGACCCAGTACTTC; CDR3: CAWSVAPWETQYF
D: TRBD1; size: few; J: TRBJ1-4; V: TRBV4-1; DNA: TGCGCCAGCAGCCAAGTTTTCCAGGGGGATGAAAAACTGTTTTTT; CDR3: CASSQVFQGDEKLFF
D: NA; size: many; J: TRBJ2-2; V: TRBV30; DNA: TGTGCCTGGAGGCCGGGGCTGAACACCGGGGAGCTGTTTTTT; CDR3: CAWRPGLNTGELFF
D: NA; size: many; J: TRBJ2-5; V: TRBV7-9; DNA: TGTGCCAGCAGCTTAGGAGGGTTCTTGGTGGAGACCCAGTACTTC; CDR3: CASSLGGFLVETQYF
D: NA; size: NA; J: TRBJ2-5; V: TRBV14; DNA: TGTGCCAGCAGCCAGACCAGGGACTCCGAGACCCAGTACTTC; CDR3: CASSQTRDSETQYF
D: TRBD1; size: many; J: TRBJ1-5; V: TRBV30; DNA: TGTGCCTGGAGCGCGGACAGGGTTCAGCCCCAGCATTTT; CDR3: CAWSADRVQPQHF
D: TRBD2; size: many; J: TRBJ2-3; V: TRBV12-3/TRBV12-4; DNA: TGTGCCAGCAGTGCAATACTAGCGGGGGCCACAGATACGCAGTATTTT; CDR3: CASSAILAGATDTQYF
D: TRBD2; size: NA; J: TRBJ2-1; V: TRBV11-2; DNA: TGTGCCAGCAGCTCCGAGGTGGGACTAGCGGGGCCTTACAATGAGCAGTTCTTC; CDR3: CASSSEVGLAGPYNEQFF